This T cell receptor (beta chain) was observed in a study of vaccination effects on CD4 cells after COVID-19. For the study at large: Convalescent patients (three in total) were sampled early and late after vaccination. They grew a few million PBMC in each well, adding approximately 10 IU/ml IL-2 and about 9.5 ug/ml peptides.

This clone has a handful of counts. As yet, its antigen is unknown. The repertoire was sequenced with immunoSEQ multiplex PCR; TCRdb's copy has only in-frame clones and lacks some. The sample has around 53,000 clones, about four fifths seen once; the top ten hold about 5.4%. The CDR3 is 14 amino acids. CDR1 GTSNPN and CDR2 SVGIG come from the germline V gene (reference sequence). After removal of 5 bases from V and 8 bases from J, the junction contained 13 bases not matched to a gene. Study-wide results and caveats: Mainly new vaccine-induced clones made up the post-vaccine spike-reactive clones in convalescents. Both infection-induced and vaccine-induced clones contracted markedly at late post-vaccination timepoints.

Isolation of CD4+ T cells took place after 10 days of culture. It was between March and December 2020 that the person had a SARS-CoV-2 infection confirmed by PCR. Vaccination of participants consisted of two doses of either the BNT162b2 or mRNA-1273 vaccine. V and J are TRBV30 and TRBJ1-1; 8 nucleotides line up with TRBD1. The TCR sequence derives from a human donor who had a prior SARS-CoV-2 infection. The sequences come from CD4+ T cells from PBMCs cultured without peptide, collected after COVID-19 vaccination. CDR3 coding DNA: TGTGCCTGGGTCCGTGGGCAGGGGGCAGGGGAAGCTTTCTTT. Translated: CAWVRGQGAGEAFF.